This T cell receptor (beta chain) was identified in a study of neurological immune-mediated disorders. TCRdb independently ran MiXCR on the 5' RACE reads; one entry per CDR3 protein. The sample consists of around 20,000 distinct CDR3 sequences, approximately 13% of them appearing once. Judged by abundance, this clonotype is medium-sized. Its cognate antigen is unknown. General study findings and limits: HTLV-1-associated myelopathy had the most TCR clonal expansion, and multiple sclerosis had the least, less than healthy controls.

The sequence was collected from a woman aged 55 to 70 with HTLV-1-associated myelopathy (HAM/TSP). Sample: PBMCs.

The CDR3 spells CASSVTGTTGNTIYF. The CDR3 DNA follows: TGTGCCAGCAGCGTTACCGGGACAACTGGAAACACCATATATTTT. This chain links TRBV5-5 with TRBJ1-3; D perhaps matches TRBD1 (6 bases). Between the trimmed V and J ends, which lost 4 bases and 2 bases, there was a span of 13 bases. This CDR3 is 15 amino acids long. The V gene's germline CDR1 is SGHKS and CDR2 YYEKEE (reference sequence).